Presented here are 20 T cell receptor beta chains from one specimen sequenced in a study of T cell changes during pregnancy in multiple sclerosis (dated by TCRdb to between 2018 and 2021). The method behind the library was the immunoSEQ multiplex PCR assay. Not all clones reach the TCRdb copy of this immuneACCESS table, which keeps in-frame sequences only. Checked studies attribute under half of the gap to unresolved V genes and leave the rest unexplained. Within this sample are some 100,000 clones, with around nine tenths of them counted one time only. About 1.3% of the sample is held by the ten biggest clonotypes. The specimen comprised peripheral blood, sampled in the second trimester of pregnancy. These receptors were collected from a female donor with multiple sclerosis, enrolled in a pregnancy study.

The V gene is TRBV19, the J gene TRBJ2-1; TRBD2 aligns across 13 bases. Germline trimming cut 4 bases from V and 1 base from J; bases unmatched to any gene: 1. In germline, CDR1 is LNHDA, CDR2 SQIVND (reference sequence). CDR3 length equals 16 residues. The CDR3 is CASSKTSGRSYNEQFF. The CDR3 nucleotides are TGTGCCAGTAGTAAGACTAGCGGGAGGTCCTACAATGAGCAGTTCTTC.

This chain connects TRBV5-6 to TRBJ2-3; 9 nucleotides agree with TRBD1. The CDR3 totals 15 residues. Trimming at V came to 4 bases and at J to 5 bases, leaving 8 bases not matched to a gene. The germline V gene encodes CDR1 SGHDT and CDR2 YYEEEE. This chain's CDR3 is CASSTGTGRRDTQYF. CDR3 in DNA: TGTGCCAGCAGCACAGGGACAGGGCGAAGAGATACGCAGTATTTT.

V and J are TRBV20-1 and TRBJ1-3; D gene ambiguous. CDR3 size: 11 residues. Looked up from germline, CDR1 is DFQATT and CDR2 is SNEGSKA (reference sequence). The V end lost 2 bases, the J end lost 8 bases, and 7 bases lay between the germline ends. CDR3 bases: TGCAGTGCTAGACCGGTCGACACCATATATTTT. Residues: CSARPVDTIYF.

The chain has TRBV11-2 and TRBJ1-1; maybe TRBD1 (6 bases). Germline V CDR1 and CDR2: SGHAT, FQNNGV. With 2 bases removed from V and 9 bases from J, the gap between germline ends came to 16 bases. The CDR3 spans 14 residues. The CDR3 DNA reads as TGTGCCAGCAGCTTAAGTACAGGGCTTATCAAAGCTTTCTTT. Amino acids: CASSLSTGLIKAFF.

This sequence joins TRBV10-3 and TRBJ2-1; a weak D match, TRBD1 (5 bases). Germline-derived CDR1 and CDR2 are ENHRY and SYGVKD. V was clipped by 6 bases and J by 5 bases, with 17 bases between them. This CDR3 contains 15 residues. CDR3 bases: TGTGCCATCAGCTCCGAGCGTGGACAACACAATGAGCAGTTCTTC. Amino acid sequence: CAISSERGQHNEQFF.

CDR3 coding DNA: TGTGCCATCAAGAAGGGGACAGGGGGAGAGGAAGGCTACACCTTC. Amino acid sequence: CAIKKGTGGEEGYTF. The V and J genes are TRBV10-3 and TRBJ1-2; 11 nucleotides agree with TRBD1. CDR3 length equals 15 residues. Trimming took 7 bases from V and 8 from J; bases not matched to a gene: 12. Germline CDR1 ENHRY, CDR2 SYGVKD.

V and J are TRBV18 and TRBJ1-1; D unclear. V lost 5 bases and J lost 2, with 6 bases in between. Germline CDR1 KGHSH, CDR2 LQKENI. This CDR3 spans 12 amino acids. The CDR3 coding sequence is TGTGCCAGCTCAGAGGGCAACACTGAAGCTTTCTTT. Translating gives CASSEGNTEAFF.

V is TRBV9 and J is TRBJ2-1, with 14 bases lining up with TRBD2. Per germline, CDR1 SGDLS and CDR2 YYNGEE. V gave up 0 bases and J gave up 6 bases; unmatched junction bases: 8. The CDR3 extends over 18 amino acids. The CDR3 is CASSVGRLAGGPFNEQFF. CDR3 DNA sequence: TGTGCCAGCAGCGTAGGGAGACTAGCGGGAGGGCCTTTCAATGAGCAGTTCTTC.

On this clone: Relative to the germline gene, one junction end is altered; a read error may explain this. CDR3 loop: CASSPWAQGVTGELFF. Written as DNA, the CDR3 is TGTGCCAGCTCACCTTGGGCCCAAGGCGTTACCGGTGAGCTGTTTTTT. The rearrangement uses TRBV18 and TRBJ2-2; no clear D. The CDR3 runs 16 residues. Germline V CDR1 and CDR2: KGHSH, LQKENI.

This sequence joins TRBV27 and TRBJ2-2, with D perhaps TRBD2 (6 bases). Germline V gene lookup returns CDR1 MNHEY and CDR2 SMNVEV (reference sequence). The CDR3 extends over 16 amino acids. The V gene lost 2 bases and the J gene lost 2 bases, with 12 bases spanning the gap. CDR3 sequence: CASSLLGGINTGELFF. The CDR3 DNA reads TGTGCCAGCAGTTTACTTGGCGGGATAAACACCGGGGAGCTGTTTTTT.

This chain links TRBV14 with TRBJ1-6; 8 bases fit TRBD1. CDR1 and CDR2 (germline): SGHDN, FVKESK. V shed 4 bases and J 4 bases; nucleotides not matched to a gene: 6. The CDR3 runs 16 residues. The CDR3, as DNA: TGTGCCAGCAGCCGACTAAACAGGGGGTATAATTCACCCCTCCACTTT. This translates into CASSRLNRGYNSPLHF.

V is TRBV7-9 and J is TRBJ2-3, with 15 bases matching TRBD2. V lost 1 base and J lost 5; bases outside the gene matches: 10. The V gene's germline CDR1 is SEHNR and CDR2 FQNEAQ (reference sequence). CDR3 length: 19 amino acids. CDR3 DNA: TGTGCCAGCAGCTTAGGACGGACTAGCGGGAGGGCCTCAGTAGATACGCAGTATTTT. This gives the protein CASSLGRTSGRASVDTQYF.

A single count supports this clone. This chain links TRBV18 with TRBJ2-7, with TRBD2 as a possible D gene (7 bases). Germline V gene data show CDR1 as KGHSH and CDR2 as LQKENI. This CDR3 has 15 residues. Trimming removed 3 bases at V and 6 bases at J, with 18 bases between. The CDR3 reads CASSPSGSGEFEQYF. CDR3 sequence (DNA): TGTGCCAGCTCACCTAGCGGGTCAGGGGAGTTCGAGCAGTACTTC.

The genes are TRBV7-8 and TRBJ2-5, with a weak D call TRBD2 (5 bases). The CDR3 totals 15 residues. Between the trimmed V and J ends, which lost 1 base and 4 bases, there was a span of 13 bases. Germline V CDR1 and CDR2: SGHVS, FQNEAQ. The chain's CDR3 is CASSLDSLEGETQYF. The CDR3, as DNA: TGTGCCAGCAGCTTAGACAGCCTAGAGGGAGAGACCCAGTACTTC.

The chain recombines TRBV5-1 with TRBJ2-7; 8 nucleotides match TRBD1. Trimming removed 1 base from V and 4 bases from J; junction bases left unmatched: 7. The CDR3 extends over 15 amino acids. Germline V gene lookup returns CDR1 SGHRS and CDR2 YFSETQ. The CDR3: CASSLQGAIPYEQYF. CDR3 coding DNA: TGCGCCAGCAGCTTGCAGGGGGCCATCCCGTACGAGCAGTACTTC. The full variable domain, in which reference TRBV5-1 and TRBJ2-7 provide the parts outside the CDR3, is KAGVTQTPRYLIKTRGQQVTLSCSPISGHRSVSWYQQTPGQGLQFLFEYFSETQRNKGNFPGRFSGRQFSNSRSEMNVSTLELGDSALYLCASSLQGAIPYEQYFGPGTRLTVT.

The chain carries TRBV5-6 and TRBJ1-2; possible D gene TRBD1, 5 bases. The CDR3 is 17 amino acids. Germline loops: CDR1 SGHDT, CDR2 YYEEEE. The V end lost 2 bases, the J end lost 1 base, and 18 bases lay between the germline ends. CDR3 DNA sequence: TGTGCCAGCAGCTTTAATATAGGGGCGAACGTTAACTATGGCTACACCTTC. Amino acids: CASSFNIGANVNYGYTF.

This chain uses TRBV16 with TRBJ2-2; weak D call: TRBD1 (6 bases). The CDR3 is made up of 14 amino acids. V lost 2 bases and J 6 bases, leaving 10 bases between the germline ends. Germline CDR1 is KGHSY and CDR2 is FQNENV. This CDR3 is CASSQKQGSGELFF. CDR3 nucleotide sequence: TGTGCCAGCAGCCAAAAACAGGGTTCCGGGGAGCTGTTTTTT. The variable domain in full, completed from reference TRBV16 and TRBJ2-2, reads GEEVAQTPKHLVRGEGQKAKLYCAPIKGHSYVFWYQQVLKNEFKFLISFQNENVFDETGMPKERFSAKCLPNSPCSLEIQATKLEDSAVYFCASSQKQGSGELFFGEGSRLTVL.

The V and J genes are TRBV6-1 and TRBJ2-4; TRBD2 matches at 7 bases. The CDR3 extends over 13 amino acids. Germline CDR1 reads MNHNS; CDR2 reads SASEGT. The V and J ends lost 2 bases and 7 bases, in that order; junction bases with no gene match: 2. The CDR3 protein is CASSEIGGNIQYF. The CDR3 bases are TGTGCCAGCAGTGAAATCGGGGGGAACATTCAGTACTTC.

This sequence joins TRBV5-6 and TRBJ1-4, with 9 bases fitting TRBD1. This CDR3 has 15 amino acids. Trimming at V came to 4 bases and at J to 5 bases, leaving 6 bases not matched to a gene. Germline V gives CDR1 SGHDT, CDR2 YYEEEE. The CDR3: CASSGTGTGNEKLFF. The CDR3 region has the DNA TGTGCCAGCAGCGGAACCGGGACAGGGAATGAAAAACTGTTTTTT.

This chain links TRBV6-1 with TRBJ1-1; a weak D match, TRBD1 (6 bases). Germline CDR1 and CDR2: MNHNS and SASEGT. The V end was cut by 3 bases, the J end by 1 base, with 12 bases between. This CDR3 has 15 residues. In nucleotides, the CDR3 is TGTGCCAGCAGTGACCCGGGACACCCGAACACTGAAGCTTTCTTT. This codes for CASSDPGHPNTEAFF.